Listed here are 15 T cell receptor beta chains from one sample, sequenced in a study of long-term antiretroviral therapy in people with HIV. The authors ran the immunoSEQ assay, v3.0, at survey level. Method: immunoSEQ multiplex PCR; TCRdb's copy keeps in-frame clones and lacks some. Among roughly 16,000 clones listed, 90% to 95% were seen once. Material: unsorted PBMCs, obtained nearly 6.5 years after starting antiretroviral therapy. These TCRs come from a woman aged 45-60 years with HIV.

This chain links TRBV10-2 with TRBJ2-3; 9 bases map to TRBD2. This CDR3 comprises 16 residues. The V gene end was trimmed by 0 bases and the J gene end by 2 bases; junction bases not matched to a gene: 3. Germline V gene data show CDR1 as WSHSY and CDR2 as SAAADI. Written as DNA, the CDR3 is TGCGCCAGCAGTGAGTCTAGCGGGAGATACACAGATACGCAGTATTTT. Amino acid sequence: CASSESSGRYTDTQYF.

V usage is TRBV11-2 and J usage is TRBJ2-3, with D maybe TRBD2 (5 bases). The V gene's germline CDR1 is SGHAT and CDR2 FQNNGV. The CDR3 consists of 13 residues. The ends were cut back, 4 bases at V and 8 bases at J, with 13 bases in the middle. CDR3 DNA sequence: TGTGCCAGCAGCTCGCCTTCGGCGGGTACGCAGTATTTT. Translating it yields CASSSPSAGTQYF.

J is TRBJ2-1 and V is TRBV27, with 9 bases that match TRBD1. The germline CDR1 and CDR2 sequences are MNHEY and SMNVEV (reference sequence). The CDR3 covers 15 residues. V lost 5 bases and J lost 2; bases outside the gene matches: 4. As DNA, the CDR3 is TGTGCCAGCAGTAACCGGGACAGGGCCTACAATGAGCAGTTCTTC. Translation gives CASSNRDRAYNEQFF.

CDR3 nucleotide sequence: TGTGCCAGCAGCAAGGGGACTAGCGGGGTCTCCTACGAGCAGTACTTC. Translation: CASSKGTSGVSYEQYF. The chain carries TRBV7-8 and TRBJ2-7; 13 bases are shared with TRBD2. Per germline, CDR1 SGHVS and CDR2 FQNEAQ. There are 16 residues in the CDR3. With 5 bases clipped from V and 0 bases from J, the junction kept 4 bases outside the gene matches.

This chain uses TRBV6-5 with TRBJ2-1; D is unclear. Trimming cost V 4 bases and J 3 bases, with 10 bases left between them. Germline V gene sequence: CDR1 MNHEY, CDR2 SVGAGI. The CDR3 totals 14 residues. CDR3 nucleotide sequence: TGTGCCAGCAGTTCCCCAGCAGGCTACAATGAGCAGTTCTTC. Translating gives CASSSPAGYNEQFF.

The chain links TRBV19 to TRBJ2-5; 9 positions match TRBD1. V lost 0 bases to trimming and J lost 5 bases; unmatched junction nucleotides: 7. The CDR3 loop spans 16 amino acids. The germline CDR1 and CDR2 sequences are LNHDA and SQIVND (reference sequence). CDR3 nucleotide sequence: TGTGCCAGTAGTATAGACGCCTCGGACAGGGGTGAGACCCAGTACTTC. Translated: CASSIDASDRGETQYF.

The chain joins TRBV19 to TRBJ1-5; 7 nucleotides align to TRBD1. Unmatched junction bases numbered 4, after V lost 4 bases and J lost 7 bases. CDR1 LNHDA and CDR2 SQIVND come from the germline V gene (reference sequence). There are 13 residues in the CDR3. CDR3: CASSTQGKQPQHF. CDR3 coding DNA: TGTGCCAGTAGTACACAGGGGAAACAGCCCCAGCATTTT.

The chain combines TRBV6-5 with TRBJ1-1, with D possibly being TRBD1 (5 bases). Germline lookup yields CDR1 MNHEY and CDR2 SVGAGI. Trimming removed 7 bases from V and 6 bases from J, with 18 bases in between. CDR3 length: 14 amino acids. The CDR3 protein is CASKTQPGIAEAFF. The CDR3 DNA is TGTGCCAGCAAGACCCAACCAGGGATAGCTGAAGCTTTCTTT.

The chain combines TRBV7-2 with TRBJ1-2; D possibly corresponds to TRBD1 (5 bases). The V gene's germline CDR1 is SGHTA and CDR2 FQGNSA. Deletions cut 5 bases from V and 10 bases from J, with 14 bases between. The CDR3 has 12 amino acids. In DNA form, the CDR3 reads TGTGCCAGCAGCCCGTCCGACAGAGACTACACCTTC. Residues: CASSPSDRDYTF.

This clone was seen a few times. This sequence joins TRBV27 and TRBJ1-1; weak D call: TRBD1 (6 bases). V lost 5 bases and J lost 1, with 8 bases in between. CDR3 length: 13 amino acids. Germline-derived CDR1 and CDR2 are MNHEY and SMNVEV (reference sequence). CDR3: CASSKTGNTEAFF. The CDR3 coding sequence is TGTGCCAGCAGTAAGACAGGGAACACTGAAGCTTTCTTT.

The V call is TRBV11-2, the J call TRBJ2-7; 9 positions agree with TRBD2. J was trimmed by 4 bases and V by 0 bases; bases with no gene match: 4. The germline gives CDR1 SGHAT, CDR2 FQNNGV. This CDR3 contains 15 residues. CDR3: CASSLELAGTYEQYF. The DNA of the CDR3 is TGTGCCAGCAGCTTAGAGCTAGCGGGGACGTACGAGCAGTACTTC.

Only one count was recorded for this clone. The chain links TRBV6-6 to TRBJ1-3, with D maybe TRBD1 (5 bases). The CDR3 extends over 15 amino acids. CDR1 MNHNY and CDR2 SVGAGI come from the germline V gene (reference sequence). V was pared by 2 bases and J by 7 bases, with 15 bases between. CDR3 amino acids: CASSYTRGDENTIYF. In DNA, the CDR3 is TGTGCCAGCAGTTACACTCGAGGGGATGAGAACACCATATATTTT.

The chain joins TRBV5-1 to TRBJ2-2, with D possibly being TRBD1 or TRBD2 (5 bases each). V gave up 1 base and J gave up 8 bases, with 12 bases separating them. The CDR3 is made up of 14 amino acids. Germline V gene sequence: CDR1 SGHRS, CDR2 YFSETQ. CDR3 protein: CASSLYGAAGELFF. For the CDR3, the DNA is TGCGCCAGCAGCTTGTACGGGGCAGCGGGGGAGCTGTTTTTT.

The chain couples TRBV29-1 to TRBJ1-2, with no clear D. Germline loops: CDR1 SQVTM, CDR2 ANQGSEA. The CDR3 sequence is 14 residues long. V shed 5 bases and J shed 2 bases, with 15 bases lying between them. CDR3 protein: CSVLAPPGNYGYTF. The CDR3 DNA reads as TGCAGCGTTTTAGCCCCCCCCGGGAACTATGGCTACACCTTC.

In the case of this clone: Additional DNA sequences in this sample encode the identical CDR3. The chain employs TRBV18 and TRBJ1-1; TRBD1 might be the D (6 bases). The CDR3 covers 13 residues. V was clipped by 6 bases and J by 3 bases, with 11 bases between them. Germline values: CDR1 KGHSH, CDR2 LQKENI. The CDR3 nucleotides are TGTGCCAGCTCTCCATCAGGGGACACTGAAGCTTTCTTT. Its protein is CASSPSGDTEAFF.